This T cell receptor beta chain was retrieved from a study of T-cell reconstitution after alpha-beta-depleted transplantation in children (dated by TCRdb to 2016 to 2018). About the investigation overall: Using TCR repertoire profiling, the study quantitatively followed how T-cell immune reconstitution unfolded in children after TCRalphabeta/CD19-depleted allogeneic hematopoietic cell transplantation.

According to the study, the label for this sample's treatment or condition signals: allogeneic hematopoietic cell transplantation with graft depleted of TCRalphabeta T cells and CD19 B cells. TCRalphabeta/CD19-depleted allogeneic hematopoietic cell grafts were given to the transplant recipients, all of whom were children. Library preparation was by PCR. Sequenced on an Illumina HiSeq 2500. TCR libraries were prepared with molecular barcoding, using unique molecular identifiers to normalize TCRbeta repertoire quantification. Using fastp at Q25 and MiXCR, TCRdb reprocessed the public reads and kept productive beta chains. Here each entry gathers all rows of one CDR3 protein and keeps the most common genes and DNA. Recorded for this sample are a few hundred thousand distinct CDR3 sequences; 16% of them occurred a single time. Together, the top ten hold around 30% of the sample. This clonotype was detected a few times. This clone's antigen is unknown. No base quality information exists; no much larger clone differs at one position.

What the work shows at the level of the full study, not this receptor alone: Over the following months the frequencies of hyperexpanded clones went down, and after one year T-cell counts and TCRbeta diversity were mostly credited to newly produced T cells. The high TCRbeta diversity at day 60 in some patients was ascribed to recipient T cells and intrathymic progenitors that had survived conditioning. The apparently early recovery of alphabetaT-cell counts about two months after transplant reportedly depended on only several hundred rapidly expanded clones that came from non-depleted graft cells.

The receptor was isolated from a boy younger than two who had a stem cell transplant for Wiskott-Aldrich syndrome, so the T cells may come from the graft donor. This specimen was PBMCs, mostly from graft donor cells, taken 360 days after TCRalphabeta/CD19-depleted stem cell transplant.

The CDR3: CASSSRPSQAKNIQYF. The sequenced DNA: TGTGCCAGCAGTTCCCGACCCTCCCAAGCCAAAAACATTCAGTACTTC. Recombination linked TRBV6-5 to TRBJ2-4; the D gene identity is not certain. Inclusive of the bounding cysteine and phenylalanine, the CDR3 is 16 residues long. Only the CDR3 DNA is retained, 48 bases long and in frame from the first base. Based on the germline V gene, the CDR1 and CDR2 sequences are MNHEY and SVGAGI. V loses 4 bases of germline sequence and J loses 0 bases, and the interval between the two ends is 13 bases.